This is a list of T cell receptor beta chains from one sample in a study of blood T cell repertoires in COVID-19. Repertoires were generated with immunoSEQ multiplex PCR, while TCRdb's copy carries only in-frame clones and drops some. The sample lists over 20,000 clones, about four fifths occurring once. Sequencing was carried out using peripheral blood. These receptors came from a man between 65 and 79 years old with acute or convalescent COVID-19. Both conserved end residues are part of each CDR3. D genes are given only for firm matches. The size of a clone is reported for some rows only, either as once, few or many, or as a class for expanded clones.

cdr3_nt cdr3_aa j_call v_call clone_size d_call
TGTGCCAGCAGTTTAAGGAGAGGGGGCTACTATGGCTACACCTTC CASSLRRGGYYGYTF TRBJ1-2 TRBV27 . TRBD1
TGTGCCAGCAGTGACAGGGGGCAGGGTGGCTACACCTTC CASSDRGQGGYTF TRBJ1-2 TRBV2 . TRBD1
TGTGCCAGCAGTTTTCTCTTTGACACTGAAGCTTTCTTT CASSFLFDTEAFF TRBJ1-1 TRBV27 . .
TGCGCCAGCAGCTCTCGGGACAGGGATCTTAGCAATCAGCCCCAGCATTTT CASSSRDRDLSNQPQHF TRBJ1-5 TRBV4-1 . TRBD1
TGCGCCAGCAGCTTGGGACTCAGGGGTGAAAAACTGTTTTTT CASSLGLRGEKLFF TRBJ1-4 TRBV5-1 . .
TGTGCCAGCAGCTCACGGGGGAGCTCCTATAATTCACCCCTCCACTTT CASSSRGSSYNSPLHF TRBJ1-6 TRBV7-9 . .
TGTGCCAGCAGCCAAGATCTTGGGCGAGGCTACACCTTC CASSQDLGRGYTF TRBJ1-2 TRBV3-1/TRBV3-2 once .
TGCAGCGCCGAAGGCCCCCGAGGCTCAAGCGAGCAGTACTTC CSAEGPRGSSEQYF TRBJ2-7 TRBV29-1 . .
TGTGCCAGCAGCCCCGGGACAGGGCTTTCTAATCAGCCCCAGCATTTT CASSPGTGLSNQPQHF TRBJ1-5 TRBV9 . TRBD1
TGTGCCAGCAGACAGGATGCTCTCGGCACTGAAGCTTTCTTT CASRQDALGTEAFF TRBJ1-1 TRBV2 few .
TGTGCCAGCAGCATTCTCTCGACAGGGACCTACGAGCAGTACTTC CASSILSTGTYEQYF TRBJ2-7 TRBV7-9 . TRBD1
TGTGCCACCAACAGGGGCAACGGTCAGCCCCAGCATTTT CATNRGNGQPQHF TRBJ1-5 TRBV24-1 . TRBD1
TGCGCCAGCAGCCAAGACCGGAGAAGACCTGGGGGGACCGGGGAGCTGTTTTTT CASSQDRRRPGGTGELFF TRBJ2-2 TRBV4-1 . .
TGTGCCAGCAGTTACGAAGGGGTCCCCTCTGGGGCCAACGTCCTGACTTTC CASSYEGVPSGANVLTF TRBJ2-6 TRBV6-2/TRBV6-3 . .
TGTGCCAGCTCACCAACTAGCGGGGGGGCCGCTGAGCAGTTCTTC CASSPTSGGAAEQFF TRBJ2-1 TRBV18 . TRBD2